Listed below are T cell receptor beta chains from one sample, sequenced in a study of blood T cell repertoires in COVID-19. Here immunoSEQ multiplex PCR was the method, and the copy in TCRdb shows in-frame clones only, minus some. The repertoire holds about 270,000 clones, with 85% to 95% as singletons. Material for sequencing was PBMCs or T cells enriched from blood (not recorded which). These receptors were taken from a man aged 40-55 years who had been exposed to COVID-19. CDR3s include the opening cysteine and the closing phenylalanine or tryptophan. D genes are given only for firm matches.

TRBV7-9	TRBJ2-2	TRBD2	CASSFPGLVTGELFF
TRBV27	TRBJ2-7	TRBD2	CASRNLAGGSSYEQYF
TRBV3-1/TRBV3-2	TRBJ2-3	TRBD2	CASSQVVGTSGSPGTDTQYF
TRBV30	TRBJ1-3	.	CASWTAGNTIYF
TRBV27	TRBJ2-7	TRBD2	CASSLTAGDWEEQYF
TRBV5-1	TRBJ1-2	TRBD1	CASSLRTGGYGYTF
TRBV7-9	TRBJ2-7	TRBD1	CASSDRGSTYEQYF
TRBV11-2	TRBJ1-1	TRBD1	CASSVGDRGYTEAFF
TRBV30	TRBJ1-1	TRBD1	CAWIDRANTEAFF
TRBV29-1	TRBJ2-7	.	CSVESGSYEQYF
TRBV6-6	TRBJ1-2	.	CATKGLPDGYTF
TRBV29-1	TRBJ1-2	.	CSVDRGVGYGYTF
TRBV28	TRBJ1-2	TRBD1	CASSSGQGTYGYTF
TRBV7-9	TRBJ2-3	TRBD1	CASSFGQGADTQYF
TRBV27	TRBJ2-1	.	CASSRAEIRGYNEQFF
TRBV5-4	TRBJ1-3	.	CASSPGQPGNTIYF
TRBV28	TRBJ1-1	.	CASSLQVVSEAFF
TRBV5-1	TRBJ2-3	.	CASSFSPGWPDTQYF
TRBV30	TRBJ1-3	.	CAWSHGNSGNTIYF
TRBV5-6	TRBJ2-5	.	CASSHRDQETQYF
TRBV2	TRBJ1-2	.	CASSEFQGMGGYTF
TRBV4-1	TRBJ2-3	.	CASSPGRDRSTDTQYF
TRBV5-1	TRBJ2-6	TRBD1	CASSVTGGGNVLTF
TRBV4-2	TRBJ2-3	.	CASSPSVVASLTDTQYF
TRBV28	TRBJ1-6	TRBD1	CASSSGQGASSPLHF
TRBV28	TRBJ1-2	TRBD1	CASNEAGTGDGYTF
TRBV21-1	TRBJ2-1	.	CASRDPGLAYNEQFF
TRBV6-5	TRBJ2-1	TRBD1	CASRRTGGYNEQFF
TRBV6-2/TRBV6-3	TRBJ2-2	.	CASSLPTGKPTGELFF